These 20 T cell receptor beta chains originate from one sample sequenced in a study of blood T cell repertoires in COVID-19. Sequenced by immunoSEQ multiplex PCR; TCRdb stores in-frame clones only, minus some. This table holds over 150,000 clones, roughly 84% found once. The specimen sequenced was peripheral blood. These receptors were taken from a woman in her fifties or sixties with COVID-19, enrolled during active disease.

In its sample, this clone was seen once. The rearrangement links TRBV7-9 to TRBJ1-4, with a weak D call TRBD1 (6 bases). The V gene's germline CDR1 is SEHNR and CDR2 FQNEAQ (reference sequence). This CDR3 has 14 residues. The ends were cut back, 4 bases at V and 7 bases at J, with 13 bases in the middle. The CDR3 DNA reads TGTGCCAGCAGCTCAGGGGCTAGGAGTGAAAAACTGTTTTTT. It codes for CASSSGARSEKLFF.

This clone was counted between two and nine times. The chain joins TRBV15 to TRBJ1-2; no definite D call. The germline CDR1 and CDR2 sequences are LNHNV and YYDKDF (reference sequence). Trimming cost V 3 bases and J 2 bases, with 7 bases left between them. There are 13 residues in the CDR3. The CDR3 nucleotides read TGTGCCACCAGCAGGCCAGTCAACTATGGCTACACCTTC. This encodes CATSRPVNYGYTF.

The chain has TRBV30 and TRBJ1-2; 9 bases line up with TRBD1. CDR1 is GTSNPN, CDR2 SVGIG, per germline (reference sequence). The J segment lost 3 bases and the V segment lost 5 bases, leaving 7 bases of the junction unmatched. CDR3 length equals 14 residues. CDR3 DNA: TGTGCCTGGGACCCGGGACAGGGCTACTATGGCTACACCTTC. It translates to CAWDPGQGYYGYTF.

This clone was recorded a few times. This sequence joins TRBV19 and TRBJ1-5; 7 bases are a match to TRBD1. V was clipped by 5 bases and J by 4 bases; unmatched bases: 11. CDR1 and CDR2 (germline): LNHDA, SQIVND (reference sequence). The CDR3 totals 16 residues. The CDR3 DNA reads TGTGCCAGTAGTCTCCAGGGGGGTGGTTTTAATCAGCCCCAGCATTTT. It codes for CASSLQGGGFNQPQHF.

There are a few counts of this clone. The V gene is TRBV3-1 (or the pseudogene TRBV3-2), the J gene TRBJ2-1; D is unclear. V was shortened by 4 bases and J by 6 bases, with 10 bases between the two germline ends. The length of the CDR3 is 13 residues. Germline V gene sequence: CDR1 LGHDT, CDR2 YNNKEL (reference sequence). In DNA form, the CDR3 reads TGTGCCAGCAGCCCCCAACACAGCAATGAGCAGTTCTTC. Translating it yields CASSPQHSNEQFF.

The gene calls are TRBV4-1 and TRBJ2-2; 8 nucleotides match TRBD1. Germline values: CDR1 MGHRA, CDR2 YSYEKL. The CDR3 consists of 16 residues. The trim removed 0 bases at V and 7 bases at J, leaving 7 bases unmatched. CDR3 nucleotide sequence: TGCGCCAGCAGCCAAGAAGAGACAGGGGATTTCGGGGAGCTGTTTTTT. Residues: CASSQEETGDFGELFF.

The chain joins TRBV27 to TRBJ1-4, with TRBD1 as a possible D gene (6 bases). CDR1 and CDR2 from the germline V gene are MNHEY and SMNVEV (reference sequence). V lost 6 bases and J lost 7, with 15 bases in between. The CDR3 covers 14 residues. The chain's CDR3 is CASSYRDNREKLFF. CDR3 sequence (DNA): TGTGCCAGCAGCTACCGGGACAACCGTGAAAAACTGTTTTTT.

This rearrangement joins TRBV27 to TRBJ1-6; maybe TRBD1 (6 bases). The CDR3 covers 13 residues. Trimming removed 7 bases at V and 10 bases at J, with 14 bases between. Germline V CDR1 and CDR2: MNHEY, SMNVEV (reference sequence). The CDR3 DNA reads TGTGCCAGCAAGGGGGGGGGAGGATCACCCCTCCACTTT. It is translated as CASKGGGGSPLHF.

This clone has only a few counts. The chain recombines TRBV4-1 with TRBJ1-6; no reliable D call. CDR3 length: 16 amino acids. Germline V gene lookup returns CDR1 MGHRA and CDR2 YSYEKL. Trimming left V 3 bases short and J 3 bases short, with 12 bases between. CDR3 sequence: CASSHSAANYNSPLHF. The CDR3 DNA reads as TGCGCCAGCAGCCACTCTGCCGCGAACTATAATTCACCCCTCCACTTT.

In its sample, this clone was seen once. The rearrangement joins TRBV19 to TRBJ1-5; TRBD1 aligns across 11 bases. The CDR3 is 15 residues long. V shed 4 bases and J 6 bases; nucleotides not matched to a gene: 5. Germline CDR1 LNHDA, CDR2 SQIVND (reference sequence). The CDR3 region has the DNA TGTGCCAGTAGTAATCAAGGGACAGGGGGTCAGCCCCAGCATTTT. Protein: CASSNQGTGGQPQHF.

The V gene is TRBV12-5, the J gene TRBJ2-7; 11 bases align to TRBD1. CDR3 length equals 15 residues. The junction had 10 bases not matched to a gene; V was cut back by 5 bases and J by 7 bases. The germline V gene encodes CDR1 LGHNT and CDR2 FRNRAP. This chain's CDR3 is CASGLIGQGAGEQYF. CDR3 DNA: TGTGCTAGTGGTCTTATTGGACAGGGGGCTGGGGAGCAGTACTTC.

The table lists this clone with a count of one. Here the CDR3 reads CASRNRGYRAFF. The CDR3 bases are TGTGCCAGCCGCAACAGGGGATATCGAGCTTTCTTT. The J gene is TRBJ1-1, the V gene TRBV27; TRBD1 matches 7 bases. This CDR3 region has 12 residues. The J segment lost 10 bases and the V segment lost 8 bases, leaving 10 bases of the junction unmatched. The germline gives CDR1 MNHEY, CDR2 SMNVEV (reference sequence).

As regards this clone: The same CDR3 also results from other DNA sequences found in this sample. The genes are TRBV5-1 and TRBJ1-2; TRBD1 might be the D (6 bases). CDR3 size: 13 residues. V lost 0 bases and J lost 8, with 11 bases in between. The germline V gene encodes CDR1 SGHRS and CDR2 YFSETQ. For the CDR3, the DNA is TGCGCCAGCAGCTTGGAGGGAACAGGGGGCTACACCTTC. This gives the protein CASSLEGTGGYTF.

The genes are TRBV5-1 and TRBJ2-5, with TRBD1 identical over 7 bases. The CDR3 runs to 13 residues. Trimming took 5 bases from V and 6 from J; bases not matched to a gene: 7. Germline CDR1 is SGHRS and CDR2 is YFSETQ. In DNA form, the CDR3 reads TGCGCCAGCAGTCCTATGACAGGGCAGACCCAGTACTTC. Translating gives CASSPMTGQTQYF.

The chain carries TRBV9 and TRBJ1-1, with 9 bases aligning to TRBD1. The germline CDR1 and CDR2 sequences are SGDLS and YYNGEE. There are 20 residues in the CDR3. Germline trimming cut 0 bases from V and 4 bases from J; bases unmatched to any gene: 19. In DNA form, the CDR3 reads TGTGCCAGCAGCGTAGATGCCGGAACAGGGGGCGGAAGGGGGAGCACTGAAGCTTTCTTT. This encodes CASSVDAGTGGGRGSTEAFF.

V and J are TRBV24-1 and TRBJ1-5; TRBD1 matches 7 bases. The CDR3 has 14 residues. Per germline, CDR1 KGHDR and CDR2 SFDVKD. V was pared by 4 bases and J by 6 bases, with 5 bases of the junction left unmatched. Here the CDR3 DNA reads TGTGCCACCAGTGAGTCAGGGGGATCTCAGCCCCAGCATTTT. Amino acids: CATSESGGSQPQHF.

This chain connects TRBV10-1 to TRBJ1-1; TRBD1 aligns across 10 bases. The germline CDR1 and CDR2 sequences are WNHNN and SYGVQD (reference sequence). Losses at the gene ends were 4 bases for V and 5 bases for J; bases not matched to a gene: 4. The CDR3 is made up of 14 amino acids. CDR3 coding DNA: TGCGCCAGCAGTGGGGGACAGGGGACAACTGAAGCTTTCTTT. This translates into CASSGGQGTTEAFF.

The chain has TRBV5-6 and TRBJ1-1, with 8 bases that match TRBD1. Germline trimming cut 2 bases from V and 0 bases from J; bases unmatched to any gene: 6. Germline assignment: CDR1 SGHDT and CDR2 YYEEEE. The CDR3 contains 16 residues. The CDR3 bases are TGTGCCAGCAGCTTCAGGGGGCGCGAAATGAACACTGAAGCTTTCTTT. This codes for CASSFRGREMNTEAFF.

The CDR3, as DNA: TGTGCCAGCAGTTTAAGTAGAACAGGGGTACGCAATGAGCAGTTCTTC. The encoded protein is CASSLSRTGVRNEQFF. The chain carries TRBV27 and TRBJ2-1; TRBD1 matches 7 bases. Trimming removed 2 bases from V and 6 bases from J; junction bases left unmatched: 10. The CDR3 covers 16 residues. The germline gives CDR1 MNHEY, CDR2 SMNVEV (reference sequence).

This clone turned up a few times. This chain uses TRBV9 with TRBJ2-2; 8 positions agree with TRBD1. CDR3 length: 15 residues. V shed 3 bases, J shed 4 bases, and the junction held 5 bases outside the gene matches. Germline values: CDR1 SGDLS, CDR2 YYNGEE. The CDR3 region is CASSANRGATGELFF. CDR3 DNA sequence: TGTGCCAGCAGCGCCAACAGGGGGGCCACCGGGGAGCTGTTTTTT.